This TCR beta chain originates from a study of identical twins. This CDR3 contains 15 residues. Germline V gene lookup returns CDR1 SNHLY and CDR2 FYNNEI. After removal of 3 bases from V and 5 bases from J, the junction contained 7 bases not matched to a gene. It was template switching that added a universal primer site, and there were unique molecular identifiers on the cDNA. Each CDR3 protein gets one entry after TCRdb re-called the 5' RACE reads with MiXCR. Of fewer than 900,000 distinct CDR3 sequences listed, roughly 20% are singletons. Another study also made use of these data, one on T cells expressing NK-cell markers.

Sequencing was performed on PBMCs. This chain connects TRBV2 to TRBJ2-1; 7 bases are a match to TRBD1. This TCR came from a woman aged 18-29 years in good health. The CDR3 DNA is TGTGCCAGCAGTGACGGACAGGTTGCAGACAATGAGCAGTTCTTC. Protein: CASSDGQVADNEQFF.